This T cell receptor beta chain was found in a study of breast tumors, draining lymph nodes, adjacent tissues. Points from the study as a whole: Luminal-like breast cancer showed significantly higher tumor–nontumor repertoire similarity than basal-like.

Breast cancer patients provided tissue from their axillary draining lymph nodes. TCRdb fed the multiplex PCR reads into MiXCR, producing one record per CDR3 protein. The sample shows some 200,000 distinct CDR3 sequences, 31% of them seen only once. This clonotype showed up many times. What it binds is unknown. J gave up 6 bases and V 5 bases, and 8 bases lay outside the gene matches. This CDR3 is built from 16 residues. In germline, CDR1 is SGHRS, CDR2 YFSETQ. The chain uses TRBV5-1 and TRBJ2-2; 12 bases match TRBD2. This receptor was taken from a female donor with breast cancer. Some clones in this sample may be carry-over from other donors' samples. The material sequenced was axillary lymph node tissue. The CDR3: CASRQTSGSVPGELFF. The CDR3 region has the DNA TGCGCCAGCAGACAGACTAGCGGGAGTGTTCCCGGGGAGCTGTTTTTT.